Sequencing of this T cell receptor beta chain was carried out in a study of blood T cell repertoires in COVID-19. Turning to the study itself: The United States, Italy and Spain provided the acute and convalescent COVID-19 samples. Sources were T cells, B-cell-depleted T cells, or PBMCs; the material itself was cDNA or gDNA.

This clone was detected only a few times. Seattle cases were enrolled at active infection and followed longitudinally. The V gene's germline CDR1 is SGHTA and CDR2 FQGNSA. V lost 1 base and J 1 base, leaving 8 bases between the germline ends. This CDR3 is 14 amino acids long. Per the study methods: Estimates of nucleated cell counts were drawn from the amplification of reference gene primers. Sequencing was performed with immunoSEQ multiplex PCR; in TCRdb, only in-frame clones are kept and a portion is missing. Clone size and the V and J calls come from that table; the DNA yielded D and trimming. Among roughly 340,000 clones listed, around 87% were seen once.

The receptor's source is a woman aged 45-65 years with COVID-19, enrolled during active disease. Sequencing used peripheral blood. The chain employs TRBV7-2 and TRBJ2-7; tentative D call: TRBD1 (5 bases). The CDR3: CASSLDDSSYEQYF. The DNA of the CDR3 is TGTGCCAGCAGCTTAGATGACAGTTCCTACGAGCAGTACTTC.